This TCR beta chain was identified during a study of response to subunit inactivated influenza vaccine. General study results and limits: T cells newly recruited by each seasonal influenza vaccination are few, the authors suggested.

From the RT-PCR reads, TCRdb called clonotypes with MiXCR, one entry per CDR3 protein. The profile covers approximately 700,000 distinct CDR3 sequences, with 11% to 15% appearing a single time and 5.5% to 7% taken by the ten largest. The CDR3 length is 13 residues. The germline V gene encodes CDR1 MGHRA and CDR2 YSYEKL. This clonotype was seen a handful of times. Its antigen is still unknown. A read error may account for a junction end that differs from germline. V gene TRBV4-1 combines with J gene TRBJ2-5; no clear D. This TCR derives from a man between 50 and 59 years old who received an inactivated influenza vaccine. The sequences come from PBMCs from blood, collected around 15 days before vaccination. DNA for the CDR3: TGCGCCAGCAGCCAAGAAGCCCAAGGGACCCAGTACTTC. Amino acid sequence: CASSQEAQGTQYF.